This T cell receptor beta chain was recorded in a study of T-cell reconstitution after alpha-beta-depleted transplantation in children (dated by TCRdb to the mid-2010s). At the level of the whole study: The study quantitatively tracked T-cell immune reconstitution after TCRalphabeta/CD19-depleted allogeneic hematopoietic cell transplantation in children using TCR repertoire profiling.

This clonotype has only a few counts. The antigen this receptor binds is unknown. No base-level quality is on record; no much larger clone is a single base apart. Library creation used PCR. TCRdb lists the instrument as Illumina HiSeq 2500. TCR library preparation used molecular barcoding, with unique molecular identifiers applied to normalize quantification of the TCRbeta repertoire. Using fastp trimming at Q25 and MiXCR clonotype assembly, TCRdb reanalyzed the public sequencing data and kept in-frame beta chains. Under each unique CDR3 protein, matching rows form one entry showing the most common genes and DNA. The sample yields about 150,000 distinct CDR3 sequences; around 9% were counted once. Roughly 20% of the sample is taken by the ten largest. Read against the paper, the sample's treatment or condition label means: allogeneic hematopoietic cell transplantation with graft depleted of TCRalphabeta T cells and CD19 B cells. The children who served as transplant recipients had been given grafts of TCRalphabeta/CD19-depleted allogeneic hematopoietic cells.

V and J are trimmed by 2 bases and 6 bases, and the gene matches miss 4 bases of the junction. Inclusive of the bounding cysteine and phenylalanine, the CDR3 is 13 residues long. Only the CDR3 part of the read is kept: 39 bases, read in frame from the first base. According to the germline V gene, CDR1 reads MDHEN and CDR2 reads SYDVKM. The study at large found these results: In some patients, the high TCRbeta diversity seen at day 60 was put down to recipient T cells and intrathymic progenitors that had survived conditioning. Apparently early alphabetaT-cell count recovery about two months after transplant reportedly relied on only several hundred rapidly expanded clones derived from non-depleted graft cells. Over subsequent months, a decline in hyperexpanded clone frequencies was noted, and after one year, T-cell counts and TCRbeta diversity were mostly ascribed to newly produced T cells.

The sample in question was PBMCs, mostly from graft donor cells, obtained 180 days after TCRalphabeta/CD19-depleted stem cell transplant. The receptor was isolated from a female patient between 2 and 15 years old who had a stem cell transplant for congenital amegakaryocytic thrombocytopenia, so the T cells may come from the graft donor. This receptor chain uses TRBV28 and TRBJ2-7, with 7 bases matching TRBD1. The CDR3 reads as follows: CASSLGTAFEQYF. The DNA reads as follows: TGTGCCAGCAGTTTAGGGACAGCCTTCGAGCAGTACTTC.